Each of the 19 T cell receptor beta chains below was sequenced from the same sample in a study of cytomegalovirus exposure and HLA in healthy donors. With 60 Vbeta and 13 Jbeta primers, the PCR was carried out. TCRdb's table, derived via immunoSEQ multiplex PCR, lists solely in-frame clones and lacks some. In total, the table holds approximately 140,000 clones. Sequencing was performed on PBMCs. The receptors derive from a man aged 35-49 years in good health and CMV-seronegative.

CDR3: CSVEDGTEAFF. The CDR3 DNA is TGCAGCGTTGAAGACGGTACTGAAGCTTTCTTT. This chain uses TRBV29-1 with TRBJ1-1; D gene unclear. Germline lookup yields CDR1 SQVTM and CDR2 ANQGSEA. The CDR3 extends over 11 amino acids. V dropped 0 bases and J dropped 5 bases, with 4 bases sitting between them.

The chain combines TRBV7-6 with TRBJ2-5; 12 bases are shared with TRBD2. Germline CDR1 SGHVS, CDR2 FNYEAQ. The CDR3 has 16 amino acids. Unmatched junction bases numbered 6, after V lost 5 bases and J lost 2 bases. The CDR3 sequence is CASSTWTSGEQETQYF. The DNA for the CDR3 is TGTGCCAGCAGCACCTGGACTAGCGGGGAACAAGAGACCCAGTACTTC.

The genes are TRBV6-5 and TRBJ2-7; 7 bases are a match to TRBD2. The germline V gene has CDR1 MNHEY and CDR2 SVGAGI. This CDR3 is built from 14 residues. V lost 0 bases, J lost 6 bases, and 5 bases stayed unmatched. DNA of the CDR3: TGTGCCAGCAGTTACTCCACGGGGGGAACCGAGCAGTACTTC. This sequence encodes CASSYSTGGTEQYF.

V usage is TRBV27 and J usage is TRBJ1-5; 8 positions match TRBD1. V shed 2 bases and J 4 bases; nucleotides not matched to a gene: 1. The germline gives CDR1 MNHEY, CDR2 SMNVEV (reference sequence). This CDR3 has 14 residues. This CDR3 reads CASSLDRGNQPQHF. CDR3 coding DNA: TGTGCCAGCAGTTTAGACAGGGGAAATCAGCCCCAGCATTTT.

V usage is TRBV7-3 and J usage is TRBJ2-1, with D unresolved. Trimming removed 1 base from V and 4 bases from J, with 8 bases in between. CDR3 length: 14 amino acids. The germline V gene encodes CDR1 SGHTA and CDR2 FQGTGA. CDR3 sequence reads: CASSLIPFYNEQFF. The DNA for the CDR3 is TGTGCCAGCAGCTTAATCCCTTTTTACAATGAGCAGTTCTTC.

V gene TRBV29-1 combines with J gene TRBJ1-4; tentatively, D is TRBD1 (6 bases). V lost 3 bases, J lost 4 bases, and 9 bases lay in between. The CDR3 contains 13 residues. Per germline, CDR1 SQVTM and CDR2 ANQGSEA. In nucleotides, the CDR3 is TGCAGCGTTGATATACAGGGTAATGAAAAACTGTTTTTT. Its translation: CSVDIQGNEKLFF.

J is TRBJ2-7 and V is TRBV2; a possible D gene is TRBD1 (5 bases). Germline lookup yields CDR1 SNHLY and CDR2 FYNNEI. CDR3 length: 12 amino acids. V shed 5 bases and J shed 3 bases, with 8 bases lying between them. CDR3 in amino acids: CASSPTGYEQYF. The CDR3 DNA sequence: TGTGCCAGCAGTCCAACAGGCTACGAGCAGTACTTC.

V gene TRBV7-3 combines with J gene TRBJ2-1; D is unclear. The CDR3 contains 15 residues. Per germline, CDR1 SGHTA and CDR2 FQGTGA. The germline V and J ends were trimmed by 0 bases and 4 bases, with 10 bases remaining between them. The CDR3 coding sequence is TGTGCCAGCAGCTTAACGGGCAGTGGTTACAATGAGCAGTTCTTC. Protein: CASSLTGSGYNEQFF.

The rearrangement links TRBV7-9 to TRBJ2-3, with 8 bases matching TRBD2. Germline CDR1 is SEHNR and CDR2 is FQNEAQ (reference sequence). The junction had 8 bases not matched to a gene; V was cut back by 6 bases and J by 3 bases. This CDR3 contains 15 residues. CDR3 region: CASSFRGGSTDTQYF. CDR3 in DNA: TGTGCCAGCAGTTTCCGGGGGGGCAGTACAGATACGCAGTATTTT. The full variable domain, in which reference TRBV7-9 and TRBJ2-3 provide the parts outside the CDR3, is DTGVSQNPRHKITKRGQNVTFRCDPISEHNRLYWYRQTLGQGPEFLTYFQNEAQLEKSRLLSDRFSAERPKGSFSTLEIQRTEQGDSAMYLCASSFRGGSTDTQYFGPGTRLTVL.

The chain carries TRBV7-2 and TRBJ1-2; 9 nucleotides agree with TRBD1. This CDR3 has 15 amino acids. J lost 2 bases, V lost 5 bases, and 6 bases had no gene match. From germline, CDR1 is SGHTA and CDR2 FQGNSA. CDR3 in DNA: TGTGCCAGCAGCCTAGGGACAGGGTTCAACTATGGCTACACCTTC. Translation: CASSLGTGFNYGYTF.

The chain has TRBV19 and TRBJ2-2, with D tentatively TRBD1 (6 bases). The CDR3 covers 12 residues. Trimming took 6 bases from V and 8 from J, leaving 10 bases between them. CDR1 and CDR2 from the germline V gene are LNHDA and SQIVND (reference sequence). The CDR3 coding sequence is TGTGCCAGTAGGCCAAGGGGGGGGGAGCTGTTTTTT. This encodes CASRPRGGELFF.

The chain employs TRBV19 and TRBJ2-3; 9 bases line up with TRBD2. Trimming removed 6 bases from V and 4 bases from J; junction bases left unmatched: 11. Germline CDR1 and CDR2: LNHDA and SQIVND (reference sequence). The CDR3 has 16 residues. The CDR3 sequence is CASRGGGAGLSDTQYF. In nucleotides, the CDR3 is TGTGCCAGTAGGGGCGGGGGGGCCGGGTTGTCAGATACGCAGTATTTT.

The rearrangement links TRBV7-2 to TRBJ1-4; 8 bases line up with TRBD1. This CDR3 has 15 amino acids. V dropped 4 bases and J dropped 2; count of bases not matched to a gene: 3. Germline assignment: CDR1 SGHTA and CDR2 FQGNSA. The CDR3 sequence: CASSSAGGTNEKLFF. DNA of the CDR3: TGTGCCAGCAGCTCCGCAGGGGGCACTAATGAAAAACTGTTTTTT. The full variable domain, in which reference TRBV7-2 and TRBJ1-4 provide the parts outside the CDR3, is GAGVSQSPSNKVTEKGKDVELRCDPISGHTALYWYRQSLGQGLEFLIYFQGNSAPDKSGLPSDRFSAERTGGSVSTLTIQRTQQEDSAVYLCASSSAGGTNEKLFFGSGTQLSVL.

This rearrangement joins TRBV28 to TRBJ2-2; 7 nucleotides align to TRBD2. Trimming cost V 11 bases and J 7 bases; bases outside gene matches: 10. This CDR3 spans 13 amino acids. Germline V gene data show CDR1 as MDHEN and CDR2 as SYDVKM. CDR3 amino acids: CAGLGGRSGELFF. The CDR3 DNA reads as TGTGCCGGCCTGGGAGGGCGGAGCGGGGAGCTGTTTTTT. Full variable domain (remainder filled in from reference TRBV28 and TRBJ2-2): DVKVTQSSRYLVKRTGEKVFLECVQDMDHENMFWYRQDPGLGLRLIYFSYDVKMKEKGDIPEGYSVSREKKERFSLILESASTNQTSMYLCAGLGGRSGELFFGEGSRLTVL.

The chain joins TRBV2 to TRBJ2-7; no clear D. CDR1 and CDR2 from the germline V gene are SNHLY and FYNNEI. The V gene lost 8 bases and the J gene lost 1 base, with 9 bases spanning the gap. This CDR3 has 12 amino acids. This chain's CDR3 is CASGWSSYEQYF. The CDR3 DNA is TGTGCCAGCGGGTGGAGTTCCTACGAGCAGTACTTC.

The chain joins TRBV29-1 to TRBJ2-7; 8 bases line up with TRBD2. CDR1 SQVTM and CDR2 ANQGSEA come from the germline V gene. This CDR3 spans 13 amino acids. CDR3 DNA sequence: TGCAGTGTCCGGGGGGGCAGCTCCTACGAGCAGTACTTC. It translates to CSVRGGSSYEQYF.

The rearrangement joins TRBV19 to TRBJ1-2; TRBD1 aligns across 8 bases. This CDR3 is built from 12 residues. The junction had 3 bases not matched to a gene; V was cut back by 8 bases and J by 4 bases. CDR1 is LNHDA, CDR2 SQIVND, per germline (reference sequence). The CDR3 loop reads CASRQGPYGYTF. The CDR3 DNA sequence: TGTGCCAGTCGACAGGGGCCCTATGGCTACACCTTC.

The rearrangement links TRBV7-9 to TRBJ2-3; TRBD2 matches at 7 bases. V trimming: 1 base; J trimming: 0 bases; junction bases outside the gene matches: 10. Germline V gives CDR1 SEHNR, CDR2 FQNEAQ (reference sequence). This CDR3 comprises 18 residues. The CDR3 loop is CASSLGAPLAPSTDTQYF. In DNA, the CDR3 is TGTGCCAGCAGCTTAGGGGCGCCACTAGCGCCTAGCACAGATACGCAGTATTTT.

The chain employs TRBV7-2 and TRBJ2-5, with D uncertain. The CDR3 is 14 amino acids. Trimming pared 5 bases from V and 5 bases from J, leaving 15 bases between. Germline CDR1 reads SGHTA; CDR2 reads FQGNSA. In DNA form, the CDR3 reads TGTGCCAGCAGCAAGTACGACTCGAAGGAGACCCAGTACTTC. Its protein is CASSKYDSKETQYF. The full variable domain, in which reference TRBV7-2 and TRBJ2-5 provide the parts outside the CDR3, is GAGVSQSPSNKVTEKGKDVELRCDPISGHTALYWYRQSLGQGLEFLIYFQGNSAPDKSGLPSDRFSAERTGGSVSTLTIQRTQQEDSAVYLCASSKYDSKETQYFGPGTRLLVL.